This TCR beta chain emerged from a study of cytomegalovirus exposure and HLA in healthy donors. Broader study findings: Exclusion applied to some V segments, including TRBV6-2 and TRBV6-3, as they were indistinguishable. The productive fraction for most TCR beta V segments was about 87% or about 30% in an earlier analysis. Sequencing artifact likely explains a cluster of highly shared sequence variants.

Concerning this clone itself: Its matching antigen is unknown.

The CDR3 sequence is 16 residues long. V shed 2 bases, J shed 2 bases, and the junction held 4 bases outside the gene matches. Germline lookup yields CDR1 SGDLS and CDR2 YYNGEE. With 60 Vbeta and 13 Jbeta primers, the PCR was carried out. Sequencing used immunoSEQ multiplex PCR; TCRdb keeps in-frame clones, though not all of them. The data show approximately 130,000 clones, about 86% seen once. When sampled, the donors appeared nominally healthy, though they likely had unrecorded immune exposures. The chain couples TRBV9 to TRBJ1-3; 10 nucleotides align to TRBD1. The receptor comes from a woman aged 30 to 39 in good health and CMV-seronegative. Specimen: PBMCs. CDR3 coding DNA: TGTGCCAGCAGCGTCCTGACAGGGGGCGCTGGAAACACCATATATTTT. This sequence encodes CASSVLTGGAGNTIYF. The full variable domain, with the rest looked up from reference TRBV9 and TRBJ1-3, is DSGVTQTPKHLITATGQRVTLRCSPRSGDLSVYWYQQSLDQGLQFLIQYYNGEERAKGNILERFSAQQFPDLHSELNLSSLELGDSALYFCASSVLTGGAGNTIYFGEGSWLTVV.